Presented here are 31 T cell receptor beta chains from one specimen sequenced in a study of cytomegalovirus exposure and HLA in healthy donors. Primers included in the PCR were 60 Vbeta and 13 Jbeta primers. Sequencing used immunoSEQ multiplex PCR; TCRdb keeps in-frame clones, though not all of them. The sample records under 200,000 clones, approximately 81% being singletons. Sequencing used PBMCs. The origin of the receptors is a man aged 25-45 years in good health and CMV-seropositive.

The chain has TRBV10-3 and TRBJ2-7; 7 bases are a match to TRBD2. The CDR3 has 11 amino acids. V shed 7 bases, J shed 4 bases, and the junction held 1 base outside the gene matches. The germline V gene encodes CDR1 ENHRY and CDR2 SYGVKD. The CDR3 is CAIKREYEQYV. For the CDR3, the DNA is TGTGCCATCAAGCGGGAATACGAGCAGTACGTC.

The chain joins TRBV18 to TRBJ2-1, with TRBD2 matching over 10 bases. CDR3 length: 15 amino acids. V was clipped by 2 bases and J by 7 bases; unmatched bases: 5. Germline V gene lookup returns CDR1 KGHSH and CDR2 LQKENI. CDR3 nucleotide sequence: TGTGCCAGCTCACCAGAACTAGCGGGGATTAATGAGCAGTTCTTC. This translates into CASSPELAGINEQFF.

The chain joins TRBV9 to TRBJ2-7; perhaps TRBD2 as D (6 bases). This CDR3 is 15 amino acids long. Trimming removed 2 bases from V and 0 bases from J, with 12 bases in between. Germline V gene lookup returns CDR1 SGDLS and CDR2 YYNGEE. The CDR3 reads CASSVLSGTSYEQYV. Here the CDR3 DNA reads TGTGCCAGCAGCGTGCTTAGCGGAACCTCCTACGAGCAGTACGTC.

The chain has TRBV5-4 and TRBJ2-3; D unclear. CDR3 length: 13 amino acids. The ends were cut back, 4 bases at V and 2 bases at J, with 8 bases in the middle. The V gene's germline CDR1 is SGHNT and CDR2 YYREEE (reference sequence). Here the CDR3 DNA reads TGTGCCAGCAGCACCACATACACAGATACGCAGTATTTT. Translated, it gives CASSTTYTDTQYF.

This clone was seen once. V and J are TRBV5-6 and TRBJ2-1; possibly TRBD1 for D (6 bases). Germline V lookup: CDR1 SGHDT, CDR2 YYEEEE. The CDR3 has 15 residues. V lost 4 bases and J lost 4, with 15 bases in between. CDR3 nucleotide sequence: TGTGCCAGCAGCCAGACAGGAGAGTTTTACAATGAGCAGTTCTTC. Residues: CASSQTGEFYNEQFF.

This clone was seen a single time. Relative to the germline gene, one junction end is altered; a read error may explain this. The chain couples TRBV4-3 to TRBJ2-1, with 11 bases identical to TRBD2. CDR3 length: 15 amino acids. Germline CDR1 LGHNA, CDR2 YSLEER. The CDR3 loop reads CASGQIAGGNNEQFF. Here the CDR3 DNA reads TGCGCCAGCGGCCAAATAGCGGGAGGGAACAATGAGCAGTTCTTC.

The V gene is TRBV9, the J gene TRBJ1-3; a weak D match, TRBD1 (6 bases). CDR3 size: 16 residues. Germline V gene data show CDR1 as SGDLS and CDR2 as YYNGEE. Deletions cut 5 bases from V and 0 bases from J, with 15 bases between. CDR3: CASRRGTGNSGNTIYF. In DNA, the CDR3 is TGTGCCAGCAGGAGGGGCACAGGGAACTCTGGAAACACCATATATTTT.

The chain employs TRBV5-4 and TRBJ2-5; 8 bases match TRBD2. The germline CDR1 and CDR2 sequences are SGHNT and YYREEE (reference sequence). This CDR3 is 15 amino acids long. V lost 2 bases, J lost 4 bases, and 7 bases stayed unmatched. CDR3 residues: CASSFVGTSGETQYF. The CDR3 DNA follows: TGTGCCAGCAGCTTCGTTGGGACTAGTGGAGAGACCCAGTACTTC.

V and J are TRBV9 and TRBJ2-4; D perhaps matches TRBD2 (6 bases). Per germline, CDR1 SGDLS and CDR2 YYNGEE. The CDR3 contains 17 residues. The V gene lost 4 bases and the J gene lost 5 bases, with 22 bases spanning the gap. In DNA form, the CDR3 reads TGTGCCAGCAGCCCCGGGAGCGGTAGCATGAGGGAAAACATTCAGTACTTC. As protein: CASSPGSGSMRENIQYF.

Turning to this clone: One end of the junction does not line up with germline, which may come from a read error. The CDR3 is CASRLAVNQPQHF. The CDR3 DNA is TGTGCCAGCAGATTGGCCGTGAATCAGCCCCAGCATTTT. The gene calls are TRBV5-8 and TRBJ1-5; no firm D call. Germline CDR1 is SGHTS and CDR2 is YDEGEE. The CDR3 consists of 13 residues.

This sequence joins TRBV2 and TRBJ2-5, with TRBD2 matching over 12 bases. The CDR3 contains 16 residues. CDR1 and CDR2 from the germline V gene are SNHLY and FYNNEI. V shed 0 bases, J shed 9 bases, and the junction held 8 bases outside the gene matches. CDR3 residues: CASSEAGLAGLASQYF. DNA for the CDR3: TGTGCCAGCAGTGAAGCCGGACTAGCGGGATTGGCGTCCCAGTACTTC.

The V call is TRBV11-2, the J call TRBJ2-7; D might be TRBD2 (7 bases). Trimming took off 7 bases at V and 4 bases at J, with 20 bases between the two ends. The CDR3 is 15 residues long. Germline-derived CDR1 and CDR2 are SGHAT and FQNNGV. CDR3 sequence (DNA): TGTGCCAGCACCCGTTCCCCGGGGGGCGAATACGAGCAGTACTTC. Translation: CASTRSPGGEYEQYF.

The rearrangement links TRBV6-6 to TRBJ1-2; D remains unclear. The V end was cut by 0 bases, the J end by 6 bases, with 14 bases between. The CDR3 is made up of 15 amino acids. CDR1 is MNHNY, CDR2 SVGAGI, per germline (reference sequence). The CDR3 DNA follows: TGTGCCAGCAGTTACTCGTGGCGGGGAGAGAATGGCTACACCTTC. Its protein product is CASSYSWRGENGYTF.

The chain is built from TRBV9 and TRBJ1-1, with 7 bases lining up with TRBD1. Germline CDR1 reads SGDLS; CDR2 reads YYNGEE. CDR3 length: 15 residues. Germline trimming cut 3 bases from V and 3 bases from J; bases unmatched to any gene: 8. This CDR3 is CASSAKQGSYTEAFF. The CDR3 region has the DNA TGTGCCAGCAGCGCAAAACAGGGGAGTTACACTGAAGCTTTCTTT.

The chain combines TRBV7-9 with TRBJ2-1; 9 nucleotides agree with TRBD2. V gave up 5 bases and J gave up 4 bases; unmatched junction bases: 3. The germline CDR1 and CDR2 sequences are SEHNR and FQNEAQ (reference sequence). The CDR3 loop spans 14 amino acids. The CDR3 sequence: CASSRTSGYNEQFF. The DNA of the CDR3 is TGTGCCAGCAGCCGAACTAGCGGGTACAATGAGCAGTTCTTC.

As regards this clone: The junction and the germline gene differ at one end; a read error may be behind it. The rearrangement uses TRBV7-9 and TRBJ1-1; 7 bases are shared with TRBD1. Germline CDR1 is SEHNR and CDR2 is FQNEAQ (reference sequence). The CDR3 runs 13 residues. CDR3 in DNA: TGTTCCAGCAGCTTAGCAGGGGGCACTGAAGCTTTCTTT. As protein: CSSSLAGGTEAFF.

V usage is TRBV7-9 and J usage is TRBJ2-5; a possible D gene is TRBD1 (6 bases). This CDR3 comprises 15 residues. The germline V gene encodes CDR1 SEHNR and CDR2 FQNEAQ (reference sequence). The V end was cut by 8 bases, the J end by 4 bases, with 20 bases between. The CDR3 nucleotides read TGTGCCAGCGGCCCCGACAGGATTAAGGGAGAGACCCAGTACTTC. It translates to CASGPDRIKGETQYF.

V is TRBV6-5 and J is TRBJ1-5, with 7 bases that match TRBD1. V dropped 4 bases and J dropped 9; count of bases not matched to a gene: 12. The CDR3 consists of 15 residues. In germline, CDR1 is MNHEY, CDR2 SVGAGI. The DNA of the CDR3 is TGTGCCAGCAGTTCACAGGGGACGGGATATTTGCCCCAGCATTTT. Residues: CASSSQGTGYLPQHF.

This chain connects TRBV19 to TRBJ2-1; D perhaps matches TRBD2 (6 bases). Germline CDR1 is LNHDA and CDR2 is SQIVND (reference sequence). The V and J ends lost 1 base and 0 bases respectively, with 7 bases between them. This CDR3 region has 15 residues. In nucleotides, the CDR3 is TGTGCCAGTAGTATAGCAGCGGGCTCCTACAATGAGCAGTTCTTC. This sequence encodes CASSIAAGSYNEQFF. The whole variable domain, filled in from reference TRBV19 and TRBJ2-1, reads DGGITQSPKYLFRKEGQNVTLSCEQNLNHDAMYWYRQDPGQGLRLIYYSQIVNDFQKGDIAEGYSVSREKKESFPLTVTSAQKNPTAFYLCASSIAAGSYNEQFFGPGTRLTVL.

J is TRBJ2-7 and V is TRBV6-6; 10 bases line up with TRBD2. Germline lookup yields CDR1 MNHNY and CDR2 SVGAGI (reference sequence). This CDR3 spans 15 amino acids. The J segment lost 5 bases and the V segment lost 6 bases, leaving 10 bases of the junction unmatched. CDR3 bases: TGTGCCAGCAGAGACCCAGCGGGAGGGCCAGACGAGCAGTACTTC. Amino acid sequence: CASRDPAGGPDEQYF.

A remark on this clone: An end of the junction differs from the germline gene, which may be a read error. The chain employs TRBV7-9 and TRBJ1-4; no reliable D call. The germline CDR1 and CDR2 sequences are SEHNR and FQNEAQ (reference sequence). CDR3 size: 15 residues. CDR3 residues: CSSSPSRRGNEKLFF. The CDR3 DNA sequence: TGTTCCAGCAGCCCTTCCCGTAGAGGGAATGAAAAACTGTTTTTT.

CDR3 sequence (DNA): TGCAGCGCGTGGACTAGCGGGCTCAAGAGCTCCTACAATGAGCAGTTCTTC. Residues: CSAWTSGLKSSYNEQFF. This rearrangement joins TRBV29-1 to TRBJ2-1, with 11 positions matching TRBD2. V gave up 7 bases and J gave up 0 bases; unmatched junction bases: 11. Looked up from germline, CDR1 is SQVTM and CDR2 is ANQGSEA. CDR3 length: 17 amino acids.

The J gene is TRBJ2-7, the V gene TRBV19; 10 bases line up with TRBD1. The germline CDR1 and CDR2 sequences are LNHDA and SQIVND (reference sequence). The CDR3 contains 13 residues. V was pared by 8 bases and J by 3 bases, with 4 bases of the junction left unmatched. The CDR3 here is CASGDRGGYEQYF. CDR3 sequence (DNA): TGTGCCAGTGGGGACAGGGGAGGCTACGAGCAGTACTTC.

Turning to this clone: The sample holds other DNA sequences that translate to the same CDR3. V is TRBV7-8 and J is TRBJ2-7; D is perhaps TRBD1 (6 bases). CDR1 is SGHVS, CDR2 FQNEAQ, per germline. Trimming cost V 4 bases and J 0 bases, with 7 bases left between them. The CDR3 is 13 residues long. The CDR3 DNA reads as TGTGCCAGCAGCTCGGACAGCTCCTACGAGCAGTACTTC. The encoded protein is CASSSDSSYEQYF.

In this sample, this clone turned up a few times. This chain uses TRBV25-1 with TRBJ2-7; D is possibly TRBD1 (5 bases). The CDR3 consists of 14 residues. Trimming stripped 2 bases from V and 0 bases from J, with 8 bases between. The germline V gene has CDR1 MGHDK and CDR2 SYGVNS. The CDR3 reads CASSEGGASYEQYF. The CDR3 DNA is TGTGCCAGCAGTGAAGGTGGGGCCTCCTACGAGCAGTACTTC.

The chain couples TRBV5-8 to TRBJ1-1; TRBD1 agrees at 11 bases. Germline-derived CDR1 and CDR2 are SGHTS and YDEGEE. The J segment lost 1 base and the V segment lost 4 bases, leaving 3 bases of the junction unmatched. This CDR3 comprises 15 residues. CDR3: CASSTGQGANTEAFF. The DNA for the CDR3 is TGTGCCAGCAGCACCGGACAGGGGGCGAACACTGAAGCTTTCTTT.

Points on this clone: Its ends do not fully match the called genes, so a read error is possible. CDR3 nucleotides: TGTTCCAGCAGCTTACCCCGGGGGAGCGGGAGGGGAGGAAGCTACGAGCAGTACTTC. Encoded protein: CSSSLPRGSGRGGSYEQYF. The V call is TRBV7-9, the J call TRBJ2-7, with 10 bases aligning to TRBD2. There are 19 residues in the CDR3. Germline loops: CDR1 SEHNR, CDR2 FQNEAQ (reference sequence).

The chain carries TRBV6-5 and TRBJ1-5; the D gene is possibly TRBD1 (6 bases). V was trimmed by 6 bases and J by 0 bases, leaving 12 bases between them. The length of the CDR3 is 15 residues. Germline V gene lookup returns CDR1 MNHEY and CDR2 SVGAGI. The CDR3, as DNA: TGTGCCAGCAGGAAAACAGGGAATAGCAATCAGCCCCAGCATTTT. Translating it yields CASRKTGNSNQPQHF.

The rearrangement joins TRBV7-9 to TRBJ2-1; 12 bases are a match to TRBD2. V lost 5 bases, J lost 10 bases, and 9 bases stayed unmatched. The CDR3 sequence is 15 residues long. Germline CDR1 SEHNR, CDR2 FQNEAQ (reference sequence). This CDR3 reads CASSRLAGAWGEQFF. The CDR3 DNA is TGTGCCAGCAGCCGACTAGCGGGAGCATGGGGAGAGCAGTTCTTC.

J is TRBJ1-1 and V is TRBV5-1, with D unclear. This CDR3 contains 13 residues. V lost 7 bases and J 1 base, leaving 11 bases between the germline ends. Per the germline V gene, CDR1 is SGHRS and CDR2 is YFSETQ. This CDR3 is CASHAASNTEAFF. CDR3 bases: TGCGCCAGCCATGCGGCTTCGAACACTGAAGCTTTCTTT.

The chain joins TRBV2 to TRBJ2-1; TRBD2 matches 9 bases. The length of the CDR3 is 15 residues. The germline V gene has CDR1 SNHLY and CDR2 FYNNEI. Losses at the gene ends were 8 bases for V and 3 bases for J; bases not matched to a gene: 8. The CDR3 DNA reads as TGTGCCAGCCCACCGAGCGGGAGGCTCTACAATGAGCAGTTCTTC. Translated, it gives CASPPSGRLYNEQFF.